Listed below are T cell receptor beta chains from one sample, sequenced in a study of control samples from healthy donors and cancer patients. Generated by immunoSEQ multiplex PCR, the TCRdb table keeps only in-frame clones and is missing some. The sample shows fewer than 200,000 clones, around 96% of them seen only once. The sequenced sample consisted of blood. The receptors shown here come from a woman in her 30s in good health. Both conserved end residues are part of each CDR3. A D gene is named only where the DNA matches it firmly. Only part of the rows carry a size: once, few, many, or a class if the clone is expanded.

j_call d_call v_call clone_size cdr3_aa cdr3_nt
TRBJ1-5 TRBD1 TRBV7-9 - CASSGGRDRDQPQHF TGTGCCAGCAGCGGGGGCCGGGACAGAGATCAGCCCCAGCATTTT
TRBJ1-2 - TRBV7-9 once CASSPLRAGNYGYTF TGTGCCAGCAGCCCCCTACGGGCGGGTAACTATGGCTACACCTTC
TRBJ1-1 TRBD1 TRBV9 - CASSGRDRQYTEAFF TGTGCCAGCAGCGGCCGGGACAGACAATACACTGAAGCTTTCTTT
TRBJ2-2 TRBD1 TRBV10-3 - CAISSQGVGELFF TGTGCCATCAGCTCACAGGGGGTCGGGGAGCTGTTTTTT
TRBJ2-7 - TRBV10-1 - CASNQPGTRSGFEQYF TGCGCCAGCAACCAACCCGGGACACGAAGCGGGTTCGAGCAGTACTTC
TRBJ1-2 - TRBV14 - CASSQVTGGRRYGYTF TGTGCCAGCAGCCAAGTGACGGGAGGGCGACGGTATGGCTACACCTTC
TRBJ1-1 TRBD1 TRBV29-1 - CSVEDLGDRDRGQGRTEAFF TGCAGCGTTGAAGATCTAGGGGATCGAGACAGGGGGCAGGGTAGGACTGAAGCTTTCTTT
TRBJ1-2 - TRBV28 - CASAKFRRHLPKGLYGYTF TGTGCCAGCGCTAAATTCAGAAGACATCTCCCTAAGGGTCTCTATGGCTACACCTTC
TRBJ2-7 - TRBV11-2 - CASSPQGNSYEQYF TGTGCCAGCAGCCCACAAGGGAACTCCTACGAGCAGTACTTC
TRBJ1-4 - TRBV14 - CASSQGREKLFF TGTGCCAGCAGCCAAGGAAGAGAAAAACTGTTTTTT
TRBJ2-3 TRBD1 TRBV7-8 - CASSFRERGPDTQYF TGTGCCAGCAGCTTCCGTGAGAGGGGGCCAGATACGCAGTATTTT
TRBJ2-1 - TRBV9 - CASSPHRVSYNEQFF TGTGCCAGCAGCCCCCACCGTGTCTCCTACAATGAGCAGTTCTTC
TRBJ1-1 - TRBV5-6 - CASSLAGTQAFF TGTGCCAGCAGCTTGGCTGGGACACAAGCTTTCTTT
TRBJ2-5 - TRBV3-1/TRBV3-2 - CASSQEGKYQETQYF TGTGCCAGCAGCCAAGAAGGCAAGTACCAAGAGACCCAGTACTTC
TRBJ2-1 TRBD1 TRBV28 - CASTKTGGGHNEQFF TGTGCCAGCACCAAGACAGGGGGGGGACACAATGAGCAGTTCTTC
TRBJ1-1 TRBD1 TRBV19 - CASSLWTGWRTEAFF TGTGCCAGTAGTCTGTGGACAGGCTGGCGTACTGAAGCTTTCTTT
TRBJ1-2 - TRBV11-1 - CASRPDSSSNYGYTF TGTGCCAGCAGGCCGGACAGCTCTTCTAACTATGGCTACACCTTC
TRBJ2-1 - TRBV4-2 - CASSQGHHTYNEQFF TGTGCCAGCAGCCAGGGACATCACACCTACAATGAGCAGTTCTTC
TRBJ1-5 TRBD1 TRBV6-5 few CASSYSTGDQPQHF TGTGCCAGCAGTTATTCCACAGGGGATCAGCCCCAGCATTTT
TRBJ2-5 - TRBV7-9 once CASSNYRVQETQYF TGTGCCAGCAGCAACTACAGGGTTCAAGAGACCCAGTACTTC
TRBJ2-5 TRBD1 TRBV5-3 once CARSPTGDQETQYF TGTGCCAGAAGTCCCACAGGGGACCAAGAGACCCAGTACTTC
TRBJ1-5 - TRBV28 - CASSLGQPQHF TGTGCCAGCAGTTTAGGTCAGCCCCAGCATTTT
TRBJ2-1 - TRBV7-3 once CASSLIPGITYNEQFF TGTGCCAGCAGCTTAATCCCAGGGATTACTTACAATGAGCAGTTCTTC
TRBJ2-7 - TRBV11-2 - CASSQSKKIYYEQYF TGTGCCAGCAGCCAATCCAAAAAAATCTACTACGAGCAGTACTTC
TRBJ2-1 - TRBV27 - CASSLADSSYNEQFF TGTGCCAGCAGTTTAGCGGACAGCTCCTACAATGAGCAGTTCTTC
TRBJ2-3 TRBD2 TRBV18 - CASSPLNPSGISGDTQYF TGTGCCAGCTCACCCCTCAACCCCAGCGGGATTTCCGGAGATACGCAGTATTTT
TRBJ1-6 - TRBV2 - CASSGSGGLNSPLHF TGTGCCAGCAGTGGTTCTGGGGGCTTAAATTCACCCCTCCACTTT
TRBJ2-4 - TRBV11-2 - CASSLGQLAKNIQYF TGTGCCAGCAGCTTAGGACAGTTAGCCAAAAACATTCAGTACTTC
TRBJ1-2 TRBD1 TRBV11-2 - CASSLSTGVLNGYTF TGTGCCAGCAGCTTATCGACAGGGGTCTTAAATGGCTACACCTTC
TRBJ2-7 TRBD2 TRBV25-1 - CASRTGTSGYEQYF TGTGCCAGCAGAACCGGGACTAGCGGCTACGAGCAGTACTTC
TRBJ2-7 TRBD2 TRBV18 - CASSTKQTSGLPPGEQYF TGTGCCAGCTCAACTAAACAGACTAGCGGTCTTCCGCCGGGCGAGCAGTACTTC
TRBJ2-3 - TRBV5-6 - CASSLAVGLYVDTQYF TGTGCCAGCAGCTTGGCCGTAGGCCTGTATGTGGATACGCAGTATTTT
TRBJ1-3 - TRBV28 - CASSLAGNTIYF TGTGCCAGCAGTTTAGCTGGAAACACCATATATTTT
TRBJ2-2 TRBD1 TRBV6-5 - CASSPDRGRVGELFF TGTGCCAGCAGCCCGGACAGGGGAAGGGTCGGGGAGCTGTTTTTT
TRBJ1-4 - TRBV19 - CASSIDPPMAAPATNEKLFF TGTGCCAGTAGTATAGATCCTCCTATGGCAGCCCCTGCAACTAATGAAAAACTGTTTTTT
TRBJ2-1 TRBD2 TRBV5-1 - CASSLVAGGREQFF TGCGCCAGCAGCTTGGTAGCGGGAGGTCGTGAGCAGTTCTTC
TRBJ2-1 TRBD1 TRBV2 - CASNEDRGGYNEQFF TGTGCCAGCAATGAGGACAGGGGGGGCTACAATGAGCAGTTCTTC
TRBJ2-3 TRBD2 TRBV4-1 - CASSQVAAAGGFTDTQYF TGCGCCAGCAGCCAAGTTGCCGCGGCGGGAGGGTTCACAGATACGCAGTATTTT
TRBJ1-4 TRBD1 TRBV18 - CASSPTGATNEKLFF TGTGCCAGCTCACCAACAGGGGCGACTAATGAAAAACTGTTTTTT
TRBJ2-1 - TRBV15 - CATSRMGSRSYNEQFF TGTGCCACCAGCAGAATGGGGTCACGTTCCTACAATGAGCAGTTCTTC
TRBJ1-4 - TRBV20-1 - CSASQSSNSATNEKLFF TGCAGTGCTAGTCAATCCTCCAACAGTGCAACTAATGAAAAACTGTTTTTT